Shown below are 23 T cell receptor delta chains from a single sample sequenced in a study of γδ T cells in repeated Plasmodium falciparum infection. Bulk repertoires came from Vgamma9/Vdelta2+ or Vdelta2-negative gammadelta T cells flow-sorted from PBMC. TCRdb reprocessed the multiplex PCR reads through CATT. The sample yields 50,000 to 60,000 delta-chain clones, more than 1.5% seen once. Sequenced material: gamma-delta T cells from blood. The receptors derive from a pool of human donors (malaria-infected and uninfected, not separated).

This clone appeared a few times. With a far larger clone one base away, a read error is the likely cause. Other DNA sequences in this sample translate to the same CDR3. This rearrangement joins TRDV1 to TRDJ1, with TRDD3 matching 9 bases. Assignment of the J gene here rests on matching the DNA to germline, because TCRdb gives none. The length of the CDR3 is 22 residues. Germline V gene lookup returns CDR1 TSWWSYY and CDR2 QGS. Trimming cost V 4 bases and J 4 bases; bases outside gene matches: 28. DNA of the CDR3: TGTGCTCTTGGGGGCCCGCCATCTGTGCTGGGGGATGTTGCCGGGGTGATCGATAAACTCATCTTT. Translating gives CALGGPPSVLGDVAGVIDKLIF.

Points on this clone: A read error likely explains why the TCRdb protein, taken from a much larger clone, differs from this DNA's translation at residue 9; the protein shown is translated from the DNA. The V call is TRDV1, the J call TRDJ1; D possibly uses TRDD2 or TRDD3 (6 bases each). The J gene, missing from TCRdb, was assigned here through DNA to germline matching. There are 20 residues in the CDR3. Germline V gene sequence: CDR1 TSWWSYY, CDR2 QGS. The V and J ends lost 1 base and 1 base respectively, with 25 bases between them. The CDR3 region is CALGEPSPSYWAPGTDKLIF. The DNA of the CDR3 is TGTGCTCTTGGGGAACCCTCCCCCTCCTACTGGGCTCCCGGCACCGATAAACTCATCTTT.

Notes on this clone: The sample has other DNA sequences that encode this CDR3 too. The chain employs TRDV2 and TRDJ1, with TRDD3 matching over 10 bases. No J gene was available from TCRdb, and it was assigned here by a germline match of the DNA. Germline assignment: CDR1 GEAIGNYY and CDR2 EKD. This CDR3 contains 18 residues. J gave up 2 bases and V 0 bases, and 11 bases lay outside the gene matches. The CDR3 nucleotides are TGTGCCTGTGACACCGGGAAGGGTCTACTGGGGGATACCGATAAACTCATCTTT. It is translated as CACDTGKGLLGDTDKLIF.

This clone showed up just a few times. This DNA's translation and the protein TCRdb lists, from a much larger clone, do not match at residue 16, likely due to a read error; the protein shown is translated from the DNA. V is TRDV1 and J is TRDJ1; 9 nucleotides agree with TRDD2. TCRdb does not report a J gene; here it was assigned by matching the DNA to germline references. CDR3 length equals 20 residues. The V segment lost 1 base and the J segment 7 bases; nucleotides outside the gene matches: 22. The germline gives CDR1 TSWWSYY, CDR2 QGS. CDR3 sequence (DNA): TGTGCTCTTGGGGAACGGGAGGCCTTCCTACGCATCTGGGGGGTTGGTAAACTCATCTTT. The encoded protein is CALGEREAFLRIWGVGKLIF.

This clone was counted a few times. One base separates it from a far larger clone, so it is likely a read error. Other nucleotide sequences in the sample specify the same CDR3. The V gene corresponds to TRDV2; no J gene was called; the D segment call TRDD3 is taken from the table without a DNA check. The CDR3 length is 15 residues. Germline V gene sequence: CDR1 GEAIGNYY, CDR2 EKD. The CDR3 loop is CACDSVGGIRDKLIF. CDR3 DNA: TGTGCCTGTGATTCTGTCGGGGGGATACGCGATAAACTCATCTTC.

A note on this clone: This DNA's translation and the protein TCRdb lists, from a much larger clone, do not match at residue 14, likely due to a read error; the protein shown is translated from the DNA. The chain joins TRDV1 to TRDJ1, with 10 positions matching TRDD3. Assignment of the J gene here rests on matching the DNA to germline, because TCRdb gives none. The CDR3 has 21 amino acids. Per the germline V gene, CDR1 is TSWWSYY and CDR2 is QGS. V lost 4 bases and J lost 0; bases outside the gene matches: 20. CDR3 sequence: CALGAIPFTGGSPAYTDKLIF. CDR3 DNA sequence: TGTGCTCTTGGGGCTATTCCCTTTACTGGGGGATCTCCCGCGTACACCGATAAACTCATCTTT.

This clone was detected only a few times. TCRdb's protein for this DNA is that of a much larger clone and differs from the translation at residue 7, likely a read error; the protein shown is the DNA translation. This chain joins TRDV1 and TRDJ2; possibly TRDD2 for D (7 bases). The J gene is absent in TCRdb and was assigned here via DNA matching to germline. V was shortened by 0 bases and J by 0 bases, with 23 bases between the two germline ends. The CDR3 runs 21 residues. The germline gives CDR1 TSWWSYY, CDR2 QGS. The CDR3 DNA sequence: TGTGCTCTTGGGGAACTTCGATTCCTACGATGGGGGGTCCCTTTGACAGCACAACTCTTCTTT. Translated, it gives CALGELRFLRWGVPLTAQLFF.

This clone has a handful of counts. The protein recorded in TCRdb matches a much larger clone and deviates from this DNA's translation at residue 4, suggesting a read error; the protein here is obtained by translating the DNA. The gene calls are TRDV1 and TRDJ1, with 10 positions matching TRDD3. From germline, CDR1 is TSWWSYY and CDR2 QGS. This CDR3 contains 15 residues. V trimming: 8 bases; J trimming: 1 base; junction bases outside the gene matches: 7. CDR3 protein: CALTTGGSSTDKLIF. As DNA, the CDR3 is TGTGCTCTTACAACTGGGGGATCGAGCACCGATAAACTCATCTTT.

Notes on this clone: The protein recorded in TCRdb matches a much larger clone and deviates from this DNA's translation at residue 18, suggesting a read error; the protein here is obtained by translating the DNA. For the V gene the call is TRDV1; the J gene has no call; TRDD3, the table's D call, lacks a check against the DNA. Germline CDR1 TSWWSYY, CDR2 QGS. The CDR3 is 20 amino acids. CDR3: CALGELIRGTGGYYTDKPIF. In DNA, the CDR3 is TGTGCTCTTGGGGAACTGATAAGGGGTACTGGGGGATACTACACCGATAAACCCATCTTT.

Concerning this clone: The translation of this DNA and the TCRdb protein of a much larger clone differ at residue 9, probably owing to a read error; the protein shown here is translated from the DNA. CDR3 loop: CAFNLPRSTAYTDKLIF. The CDR3 region has the DNA TGTGCCTTTAACCTCCCCCGATCTACAGCGTACACCGATAAACTCATCTTT. The chain joins TRDV3 to TRDJ1; D is unclear. No J gene is reported in TCRdb; it was inferred here by comparing the DNA with germline. Looked up from germline, CDR1 is TVYSNPD and CDR2 is GDNSRS (reference sequence). Trimming left V 1 base short and J 0 bases short, with 21 bases between. The CDR3 extends over 17 amino acids.

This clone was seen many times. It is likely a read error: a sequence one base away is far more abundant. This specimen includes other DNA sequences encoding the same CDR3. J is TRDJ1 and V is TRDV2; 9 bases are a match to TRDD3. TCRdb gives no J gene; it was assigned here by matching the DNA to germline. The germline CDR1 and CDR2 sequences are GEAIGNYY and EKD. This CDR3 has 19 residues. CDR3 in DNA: TGTGCCTGCGACACCGGTAACCTCTACTGGGGGACCGACACCGATAAACTCATCTTT. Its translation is CACDTGNLYWGTDTDKLIF.

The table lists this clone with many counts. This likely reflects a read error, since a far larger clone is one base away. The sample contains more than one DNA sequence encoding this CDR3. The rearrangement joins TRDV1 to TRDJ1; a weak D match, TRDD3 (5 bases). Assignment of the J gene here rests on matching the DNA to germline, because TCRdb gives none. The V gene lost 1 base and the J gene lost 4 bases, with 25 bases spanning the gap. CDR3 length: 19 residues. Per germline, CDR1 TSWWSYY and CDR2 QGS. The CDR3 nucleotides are TGTGCTCTTGGGGAACACATCTACGTGAGGTGGGGAAGAGTCGATAAACTCATCTTT. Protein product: CALGEHIYVRWGRVDKLIF.

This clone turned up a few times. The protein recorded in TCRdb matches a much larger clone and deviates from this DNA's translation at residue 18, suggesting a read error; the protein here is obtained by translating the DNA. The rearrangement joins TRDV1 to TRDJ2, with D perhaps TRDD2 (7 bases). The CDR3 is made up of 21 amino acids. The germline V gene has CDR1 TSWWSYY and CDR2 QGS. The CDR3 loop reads CALGELQFLRWGVPLTARLFF. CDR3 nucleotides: TGTGCTCTTGGGGAACTTCAATTCCTACGATGGGGGGTCCCTTTGACAGCACGACTCTTCTTT.

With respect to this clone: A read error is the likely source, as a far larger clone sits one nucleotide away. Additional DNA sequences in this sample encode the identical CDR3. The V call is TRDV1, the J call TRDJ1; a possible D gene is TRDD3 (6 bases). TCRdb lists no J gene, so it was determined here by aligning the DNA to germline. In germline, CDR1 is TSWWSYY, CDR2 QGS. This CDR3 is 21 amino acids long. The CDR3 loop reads CALGELLSLYWVTAYTDKLIF. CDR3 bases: TGCGCTCTTGGGGAGCTTCTCTCACTTTACTGGGTCACGGCTTACACCGATAAACTCATCTTT.

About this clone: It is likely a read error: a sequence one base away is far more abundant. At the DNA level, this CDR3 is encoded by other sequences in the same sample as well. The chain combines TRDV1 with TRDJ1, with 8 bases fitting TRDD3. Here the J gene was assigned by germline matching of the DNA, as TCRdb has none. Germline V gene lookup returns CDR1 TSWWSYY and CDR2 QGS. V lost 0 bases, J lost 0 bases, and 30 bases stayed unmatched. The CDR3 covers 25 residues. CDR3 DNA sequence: TGTGCTCTTGGGGAACTGAAGAGGCTCCTCTCCCCACCGTACTGGGGGGCCCCCTACACCGATAAACTCATCTTT. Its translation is CALGELKRLLSPPYWGAPYTDKLIF.

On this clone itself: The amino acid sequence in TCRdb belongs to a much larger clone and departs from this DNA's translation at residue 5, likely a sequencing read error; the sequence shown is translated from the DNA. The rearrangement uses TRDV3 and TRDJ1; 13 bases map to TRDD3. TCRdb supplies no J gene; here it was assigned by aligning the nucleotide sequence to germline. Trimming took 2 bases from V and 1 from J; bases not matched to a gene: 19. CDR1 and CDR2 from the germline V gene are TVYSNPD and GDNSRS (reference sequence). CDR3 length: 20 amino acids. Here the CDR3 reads CAFQCPLLGDTHEGTDKLIF. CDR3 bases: TGTGCCTTTCAGTGCCCGCTACTGGGGGATACGCATGAGGGCACCGATAAACTCATCTTT. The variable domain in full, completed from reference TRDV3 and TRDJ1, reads CDKVTQSSPDQTVASGSEVVLLCTYDTVYSNPDLFWYRIRPDYSFQFVFYGDNSRSEGADFTQGRFSVKHILTQKAFHLVISPVRTEDSATYYCAFQCPLLGDTHEGTDKLIFGKGTRVTVEP.

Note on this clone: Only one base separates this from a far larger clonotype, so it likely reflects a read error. As DNA, the CDR3 is TGTGCTCTTGGGGAATATTCTTCGAGTGGGAGGGGGATACGCGGCACCGACAAACTCATCTTT. Protein sequence: CALGEYSSSGRGIRGTDKLIF. The chain uses TRDV1 and TRDJ1, with 10 bases aligning to TRDD3. No J gene was available from TCRdb, and it was assigned here by a germline match of the DNA. The CDR3 runs 21 residues. The germline V gene has CDR1 TSWWSYY and CDR2 QGS.

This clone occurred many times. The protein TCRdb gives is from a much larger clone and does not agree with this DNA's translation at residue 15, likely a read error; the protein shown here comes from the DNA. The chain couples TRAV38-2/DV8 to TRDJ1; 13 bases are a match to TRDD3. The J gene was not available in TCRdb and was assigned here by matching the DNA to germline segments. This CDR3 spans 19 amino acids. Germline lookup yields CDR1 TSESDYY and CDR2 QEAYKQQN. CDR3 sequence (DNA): TGTGCTTATAGGATGCTACTGGGGGATACGGGTTTTTGGACCGAGAAACTCATCTTT. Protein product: CAYRMLLGDTGFWTEKLIF.

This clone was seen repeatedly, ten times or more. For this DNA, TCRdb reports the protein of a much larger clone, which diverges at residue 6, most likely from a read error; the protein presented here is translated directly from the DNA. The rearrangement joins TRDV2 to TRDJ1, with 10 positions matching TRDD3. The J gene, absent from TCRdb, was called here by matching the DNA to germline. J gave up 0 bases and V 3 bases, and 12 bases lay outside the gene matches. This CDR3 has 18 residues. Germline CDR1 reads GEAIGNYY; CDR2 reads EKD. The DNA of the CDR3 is TGTGCCTGTGACCATCCTTCACTGGGGGATCCGTACACCGATAAACTCATCTTT. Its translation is CACDHPSLGDPYTDKLIF.

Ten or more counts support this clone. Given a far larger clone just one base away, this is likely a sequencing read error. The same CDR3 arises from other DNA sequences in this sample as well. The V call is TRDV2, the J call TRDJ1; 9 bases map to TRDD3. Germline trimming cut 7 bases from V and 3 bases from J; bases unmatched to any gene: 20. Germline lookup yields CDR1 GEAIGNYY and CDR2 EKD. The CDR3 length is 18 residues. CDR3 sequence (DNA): TGTGCCTGCGACCCCTTAGGGGGGATACATGAGGTCGCCGATAAACTCATCTTT. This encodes CACDPLGGIHEVADKLIF.

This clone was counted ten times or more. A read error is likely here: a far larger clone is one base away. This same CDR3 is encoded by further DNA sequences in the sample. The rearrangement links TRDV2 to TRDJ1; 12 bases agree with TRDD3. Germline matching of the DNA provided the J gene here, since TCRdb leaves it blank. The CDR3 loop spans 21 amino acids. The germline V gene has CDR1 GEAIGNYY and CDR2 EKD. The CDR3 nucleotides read TGTGCCTGCGACACTCTTTTACTGGGGGATACTGACCTCGACAACACCGATAAACTCATCTTT. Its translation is CACDTLLLGDTDLDNTDKLIF.

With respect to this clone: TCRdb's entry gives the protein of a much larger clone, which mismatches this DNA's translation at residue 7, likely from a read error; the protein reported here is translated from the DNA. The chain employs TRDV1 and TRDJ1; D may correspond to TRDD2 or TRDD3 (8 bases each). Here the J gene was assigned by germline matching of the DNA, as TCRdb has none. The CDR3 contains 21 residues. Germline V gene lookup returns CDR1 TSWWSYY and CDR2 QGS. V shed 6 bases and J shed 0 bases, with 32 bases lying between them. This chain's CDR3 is CALGFLLLSYWGLRYTDKLIF. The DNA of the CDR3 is TGTGCTCTTGGCTTCCTACTCCTGTCGTACTGGGGGCTCCGGTACACCGATAAACTCATCTTT.

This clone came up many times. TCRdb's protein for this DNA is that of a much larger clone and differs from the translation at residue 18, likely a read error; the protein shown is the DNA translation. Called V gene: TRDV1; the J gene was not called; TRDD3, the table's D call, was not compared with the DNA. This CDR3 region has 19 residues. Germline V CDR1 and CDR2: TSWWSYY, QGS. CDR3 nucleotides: TGTGCTCTTGGGGAGGCCTTCTCGCTACTGGGGGATACGACCGATAAACTCACCTTT. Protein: CALGEAFSLLGDTTDKLTF.